A single sample is the source of the 27 T cell receptor beta chains below, sequenced in a study of regulatory T cells in long-lasting Graves disease. Time point indicated: persistent/refractory GD, antithyroid drugs over 5 years with positive TRAb. PBMC-derived RNA was used for the TCR library. Relying on iRepertoire HTBI primers and Arm-PCR of CDR3 regions, the team built TCR beta libraries. MiXCR, applied by TCRdb to the multiplex PCR reads, yields one record per CDR3 protein. The sample shows 430,000 or so distinct CDR3 sequences, under 25% of them seen only once. The source material was peripheral blood mononuclear cells (PBMCs), sampled when the disease was refractory, from a patient treated with antithyroid drugs. Receptors were obtained from a female donor with Graves disease.

This clonotype was recorded many times. The chain couples TRBV28 to TRBJ2-7; 7 bases map to TRBD1. The CDR3 is 16 amino acids. After removal of 8 bases from V and 5 bases from J, the junction contained 18 bases not matched to a gene. Germline CDR1 and CDR2: MDHEN and SYDVKM. This CDR3 reads CASQHGGNRGIHEQYF. In DNA, the CDR3 is TGTGCCAGCCAACATGGGGGTAACAGGGGTATCCACGAGCAGTACTTC.

This chain joins TRBV12-3 or TRBV12-4 and TRBJ2-2, with TRBD2 matching 11 bases. V dropped 8 bases and J dropped 5; count of bases not matched to a gene: 16. There are 18 residues in the CDR3. The CDR3 DNA sequence: TGTGCCAGCCTCTCGTGGCTAGCGGGAGGTCCAAGGACCGGGGAGCTGTTTTTT. This encodes CASLSWLAGGPRTGELFF.

The chain joins TRBV7-6 to TRBJ2-7; 7 bases fit TRBD1. This CDR3 has 13 amino acids. V lost 0 bases, J lost 5 bases, and 1 base stayed unmatched. Germline assignment: CDR1 SGHVS and CDR2 FNYEAQ. CDR3 amino acids: CASSLATGDEQYF. CDR3 bases: TGTGCCAGCAGCTTAGCCACAGGGGACGAGCAGTACTTC.

In its sample, this clonotype was seen many times. This chain links TRBV5-6 with TRBJ2-5; TRBD1 aligns across 8 bases. The ends lost 0 bases at V and 5 bases at J; junction bases unmatched: 9. The germline V gene encodes CDR1 SGHDT and CDR2 YYEEEE. The CDR3 sequence is 16 residues long. The CDR3 spells CASSLGTGRLGETQYF. Here the CDR3 DNA reads TGTGCCAGCAGCTTGGGGACAGGGCGCTTGGGGGAGACCCAGTACTTC.

This clonotype was counted ten times or more. The rearrangement joins TRBV28 to TRBJ2-2; 7 nucleotides line up with TRBD2. The ends lost 4 bases at V and 6 bases at J; junction bases unmatched: 5. This CDR3 has 14 amino acids. Per germline, CDR1 MDHEN and CDR2 SYDVKM. CDR3 nucleotides: TGTGCCAGCAGTTACACTAGCGCCGCCGGGGAGCTGTTTTTT. Translated: CASSYTSAAGELFF.

The V call is TRBV3-1, the J call TRBJ1-5; possibly TRBD1 for D (6 bases). The CDR3 consists of 15 residues. The germline V and J ends were trimmed by 4 bases and 7 bases, with 17 bases remaining between them. Per the germline V gene, CDR1 is LGHDT and CDR2 is YNNKEL (reference sequence). The CDR3 spells CASSRTGRPVQPQHF. The DNA of the CDR3 is TGTGCCAGCAGCCGCACAGGGCGGCCAGTCCAGCCCCAGCATTTT.

This clonotype came up a few times. The rearrangement uses TRBV15 and TRBJ1-4; weak D call: TRBD1 (6 bases). This CDR3 is built from 13 residues. Trimming shortened V by 8 bases and J by 7 bases, and 14 bases separated the two germline ends. Germline V gives CDR1 LNHNV, CDR2 YYDKDF (reference sequence). The CDR3 here is CATGIEGGEKLFF. In DNA, the CDR3 is TGTGCCACCGGGATTGAGGGGGGTGAAAAACTGTTTTTT.

This clonotype showed up many times. The CDR3 DNA sequence: TGCAGTGCTAGAAAGGGGGCGCTGGGCACTGAAGCTTTCTTT. It encodes CSARKGALGTEAFF. The chain carries TRBV20-1 and TRBJ1-1; 7 nucleotides align to TRBD1. V shed 2 bases, J shed 4 bases, and the junction held 7 bases outside the gene matches. The V gene's germline CDR1 is DFQATT and CDR2 SNEGSKA (reference sequence). The CDR3 is made up of 14 amino acids.

This clonotype was seen many times. This rearrangement joins TRBV18 to TRBJ2-5; 7 nucleotides line up with TRBD1. Per the germline V gene, CDR1 is KGHSH and CDR2 is LQKENI. J was trimmed by 3 bases and V by 4 bases; bases with no gene match: 2. The CDR3 is made up of 13 amino acids. The CDR3 is CASSQGAKETQYF. The CDR3 nucleotides are TGTGCCAGCTCACAGGGGGCGAAAGAGACCCAGTACTTC.

Of note for this clonotype: This clone may be a read error of a much larger clone one base away. The chain employs TRBV28 and TRBJ2-7, with D possibly matching TRBD1 (6 bases). Germline-derived CDR1 and CDR2 are MDHEN and SYDVKM. V was cut by 0 bases and J by 7 bases, with 19 bases left in between. The length of the CDR3 is 16 residues. CDR3 sequence reads: CASSLWGAVKGWEQYF. For the CDR3, the DNA is TGTGCCAGCAGTTTATGGGGGGCAGTTAAGGGGTGGGAGCAGTACTTC.

This clonotype has ten or more counts. The rearrangement uses TRBV2 and TRBJ2-7, with TRBD2 matching 7 bases. Germline CDR1 reads SNHLY; CDR2 reads FYNNEI. The CDR3 totals 10 residues. Unmatched junction bases numbered 2, after V lost 8 bases and J lost 7 bases. The CDR3 DNA follows: TGTGCCAGCGTCGGGGGGGAGCAGTACTTC. Translation: CASVGGEQYF.

This clonotype was picked up a small number of times. This sequence may be a read error, since a much larger clone differs from it by one base. The V and J genes are TRBV25-1 and TRBJ2-5, with 7 nucleotides matching TRBD1. The V segment lost 6 bases and the J segment 1 base; nucleotides outside the gene matches: 2. CDR3 length: 13 amino acids. Germline assignment: CDR1 MGHDK and CDR2 SYGVNS. CDR3 protein: CASSDRAQETQYF. CDR3 coding DNA: TGTGCCAGCAGCGACAGGGCCCAAGAGACCCAGTACTTC.

Regarding this clonotype: With a much larger clone just one base away, this may be a read error. The rearrangement joins TRBV9 to TRBJ2-7, with D possibly being TRBD2 (5 bases). The CDR3 sequence is 14 residues long. Germline lookup yields CDR1 SGDLS and CDR2 YYNGEE. Trimming left V 0 bases short and J 0 bases short, with 7 bases between. The CDR3 region is CASSVVEGSYEQYF. CDR3 nucleotide sequence: TGTGCCAGCAGCGTAGTTGAGGGCTCCTACGAGCAGTACTTC.

There are many counts of this clonotype. DNA of the CDR3: TGCGCCAGCAGCTTGGCCGCAGGGGAGATTGAAGCTTTCTTT. This translates into CASSLAAGEIEAFF. This chain joins TRBV5-1 and TRBJ1-1; tentatively, D is TRBD1 (6 bases). Germline assignment: CDR1 SGHRS and CDR2 YFSETQ. V was pared by 0 bases and J by 7 bases, with 13 bases between. This CDR3 is built from 14 residues.

The chain carries TRBV7-2 and TRBJ2-4; D unclear. Germline V lookup: CDR1 SGHTA, CDR2 FQGNSA. There are 11 residues in the CDR3. V was shortened by 3 bases and J by 9 bases, with 6 bases between the two germline ends. The CDR3, as DNA: TGTGCCAGCAGCTTTCAAGGCATTCAGTACTTC. Its translation: CASSFQGIQYF.

In its sample, this clonotype was seen a few times. The chain has TRBV20-1 and TRBJ1-6; no reliable D call. The V gene's germline CDR1 is DFQATT and CDR2 SNEGSKA (reference sequence). The CDR3 runs to 16 residues. The V end was cut by 0 bases, the J end by 0 bases, with 9 bases between. The DNA for the CDR3 is TGCAGTGCTAGAGATCGGGGAAGCTCCTATAATTCACCCCTCCACTTT. Its protein product is CSARDRGSSYNSPLHF.

J is TRBJ2-2 and V is TRBV20-1, with 10 bases that match TRBD1. V lost 6 bases to trimming and J lost 4 bases; unmatched junction nucleotides: 5. The CDR3 is 14 residues long. Per the germline V gene, CDR1 is DFQATT and CDR2 is SNEGSKA (reference sequence). CDR3: CSALRDRGTGELFF. The CDR3 nucleotides are TGCAGTGCCCTCCGGGACAGGGGCACCGGGGAGCTGTTTTTT.

This clonotype was counted ten times or more. The chain uses TRBV18 and TRBJ1-2; D uncertain. CDR1 and CDR2 (germline): KGHSH, LQKENI. The CDR3 runs to 14 residues. The V gene lost 3 bases and the J gene lost 2 bases, with 10 bases spanning the gap. CDR3: CASSPADKNYGYTF. CDR3 sequence (DNA): TGTGCCAGCTCACCGGCCGACAAGAACTATGGCTACACCTTC.

On this clonotype itself: A single base separates this from a much larger clone, so it may be a read error. The V and J genes are TRBV7-2 and TRBJ1-6; 8 bases line up with TRBD1. Germline CDR1 and CDR2: SGHTA and FQGNSA. CDR3 length: 17 residues. CDR3 in amino acids: CASSQSQPGQVDSPPHF. DNA of the CDR3: TGTGCCAGCAGCCAAAGCCAACCGGGACAGGTAGATTCACCCCCCCACTTT. Looking up the rest from reference TRBV7-2 and TRBJ1-6 gives the full variable domain: GAGVSQSPSNKVTEKGKDVELRCDPISGHTALYWYRQSLGQGLEFLIYFQGNSAPDKSGLPSDRFSAERTGGSVSTLTIQRTQQEDSAVYLCASSQSQPGQVDSPPHFGNGTRLTVT.

This chain connects TRBV15 to TRBJ2-7; D might be TRBD2 (6 bases). V lost 1 base and J 0 bases, leaving 13 bases between the germline ends. The CDR3 is 16 amino acids. Germline V gives CDR1 LNHNV, CDR2 YYDKDF (reference sequence). The DNA for the CDR3 is TGTGCCACCAGCAGAGGCGTCGGCGGGGCCTCCTACGAGCAGTACTTC. Protein: CATSRGVGGASYEQYF.

The DNA of the CDR3 is TGTGCCAGCATTCGGCTAGCGGCGTCCCAGTCCGAGACCCAGTACTTC. Residues: CASIRLAASQSETQYF. The rearrangement uses TRBV2 and TRBJ2-5; 7 bases agree with TRBD2. Trimming removed 7 bases from V and 5 bases from J; junction bases left unmatched: 16. The length of the CDR3 is 16 residues. CDR1 is SNHLY, CDR2 FYNNEI, per germline.

This chain links TRBV7-3 with TRBJ1-3; D unresolved. This CDR3 has 13 amino acids. CDR1 SGHTA and CDR2 FQGTGA come from the germline V gene. The V end lost 8 bases, the J end lost 2 bases, and 10 bases lay between the germline ends. The CDR3 DNA follows: TGTGCCAGCCCCTTGGCGGCTGGAAACACCATATATTTT. It codes for CASPLAAGNTIYF.

This clonotype was counted only a few times. The V call is TRBV9, the J call TRBJ2-6, with 9 bases that match TRBD2. Germline V gene data show CDR1 as SGDLS and CDR2 as YYNGEE. The length of the CDR3 is 15 residues. Losses at the gene ends were 4 bases for V and 2 bases for J; bases not matched to a gene: 1. The CDR3 sequence: CASSRGGAGANVLTF. CDR3 bases: TGTGCCAGCAGCCGCGGGGGGGCTGGGGCCAACGTCCTGACTTTC.

The rearrangement joins TRBV27 to TRBJ2-2; TRBD2 aligns across 13 bases. The CDR3 has 17 residues. The ends lost 5 bases at V and 5 bases at J; junction bases unmatched: 8. Germline V lookup: CDR1 MNHEY, CDR2 SMNVEV (reference sequence). CDR3 in amino acids: CASSPRLAGGRTGELFF. The CDR3, as DNA: TGTGCCAGCAGTCCCCGACTAGCGGGAGGAAGAACCGGGGAGCTGTTTTTT.

Many counts were recorded for this clonotype. The chain employs TRBV30 and TRBJ1-1; D not certain. The germline gives CDR1 GTSNPN, CDR2 SVGIG (reference sequence). With 2 bases removed from V and 2 bases from J, the gap between germline ends came to 9 bases. The CDR3 is 13 residues long. The CDR3 region is CAWSLSGNTEAFF. CDR3 bases: TGTGCCTGGAGTTTATCAGGAAACACTGAAGCTTTCTTT. The full variable domain, in which reference TRBV30 and TRBJ1-1 provide the parts outside the CDR3, is SQTIHQWPATLVQPVGSPLSLECTVEGTSNPNLYWYRQAAGRGLQLLFYSVGIGQISSEVPQNLSASRPQDRQFILSSKKLLLSDSGFYLCAWSLSGNTEAFFGQGTRLTVV.

This clonotype came up many times. This chain joins TRBV11-2 and TRBJ1-5, with D uncertain. V was cut by 1 base and J by 0 bases, with 7 bases left in between. Germline values: CDR1 SGHAT, CDR2 FQNNGV. The CDR3 loop spans 15 amino acids. The CDR3 here is CASSLGPYSNQPQHF. CDR3 bases: TGTGCCAGCAGCTTAGGACCCTATAGCAATCAGCCCCAGCATTTT.

This clonotype was counted only a few times. The V and J genes are TRBV29-1 and TRBJ2-7, with 7 nucleotides matching TRBD2. Germline loops: CDR1 SQVTM, CDR2 ANQGSEA. The CDR3 spans 15 residues. With V trimmed by 0 bases and J by 0 bases, 5 bases remained unmatched. The CDR3 bases are TGCAGCGTTGAAGATCTAGCGGACGACTCCTACGAGCAGTACTTC. Translated: CSVEDLADDSYEQYF.